This T cell receptor (beta chain) was captured by sequencing in a study of blood T cell repertoires in COVID-19. Study overall: COVID-19 samples collected from the United States, Italy and Spain covered acute and convalescent phases.

Living in about two dozen US areas, the participants were between about 18 and 100 years of age. Assignment of participants to cohorts was predicated upon participant-reported clinical history. As handled by the study authors: How many nucleated cells were present was estimated from reference gene primer amplification. The data were produced by immunoSEQ multiplex PCR, yet TCRdb's version contains in-frame clones alone and is incomplete. V, J and clone size are those of that table, while D and trimming were read from the DNA. The sample holds 250,000 to 300,000 clones; approximately 91% are singletons and the top ten take 1.2%. Germline-derived CDR1 and CDR2 are SGHAT and FQNNGV. The CDR3 is 16 residues long. Germline trimming cut 1 base from V and 5 bases from J; bases unmatched to any gene: 10. This clone was detected once.

The gene calls are TRBV11-2 and TRBJ2-5, with 7 positions matching TRBD2. The sequencing sample was made of PBMCs or T cells enriched from blood (not recorded which). This sequence was found in a human donor in a cohort exposed to, infected with or recovered from COVID-19 (not recorded which). The donor label of this sample is uncertain. The CDR3 sequence is CASSLVDGLGGETQYF. The CDR3 region has the DNA TGTGCCAGCAGCTTAGTCGATGGGTTGGGAGGGGAGACCCAGTACTTC.